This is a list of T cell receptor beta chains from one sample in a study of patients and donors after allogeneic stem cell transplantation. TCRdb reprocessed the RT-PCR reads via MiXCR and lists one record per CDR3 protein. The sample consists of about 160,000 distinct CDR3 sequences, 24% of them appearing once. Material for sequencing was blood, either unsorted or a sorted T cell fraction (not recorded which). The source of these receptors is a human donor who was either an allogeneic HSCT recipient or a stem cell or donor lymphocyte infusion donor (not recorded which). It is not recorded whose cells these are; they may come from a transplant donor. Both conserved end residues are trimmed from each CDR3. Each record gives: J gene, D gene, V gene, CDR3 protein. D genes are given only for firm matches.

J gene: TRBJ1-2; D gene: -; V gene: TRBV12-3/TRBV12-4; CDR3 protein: ASSPANYGYT
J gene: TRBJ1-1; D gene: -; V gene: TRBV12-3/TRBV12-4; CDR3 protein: ASSHRRGLGSAF
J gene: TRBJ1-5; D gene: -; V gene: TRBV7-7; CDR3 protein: ASSLGLNQPQH
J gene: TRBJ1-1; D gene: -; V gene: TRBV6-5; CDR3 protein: ASSYFRNTEAF
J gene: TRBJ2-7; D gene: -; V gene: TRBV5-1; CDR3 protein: ASSLGFPYEQY
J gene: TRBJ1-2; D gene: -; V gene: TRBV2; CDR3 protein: ASSDLGARNYGYT
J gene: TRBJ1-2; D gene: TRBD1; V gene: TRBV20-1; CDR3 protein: SARDRRTGNYGYT
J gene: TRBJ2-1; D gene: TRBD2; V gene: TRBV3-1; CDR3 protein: ASSQRGDGREQF
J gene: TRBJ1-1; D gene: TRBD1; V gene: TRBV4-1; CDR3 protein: ASSHQTGVNTEAF
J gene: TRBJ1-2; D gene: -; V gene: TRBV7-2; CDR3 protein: ASSLILDNYGYT
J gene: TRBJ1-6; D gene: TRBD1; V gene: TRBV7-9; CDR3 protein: ASSPEARGNNSPLH